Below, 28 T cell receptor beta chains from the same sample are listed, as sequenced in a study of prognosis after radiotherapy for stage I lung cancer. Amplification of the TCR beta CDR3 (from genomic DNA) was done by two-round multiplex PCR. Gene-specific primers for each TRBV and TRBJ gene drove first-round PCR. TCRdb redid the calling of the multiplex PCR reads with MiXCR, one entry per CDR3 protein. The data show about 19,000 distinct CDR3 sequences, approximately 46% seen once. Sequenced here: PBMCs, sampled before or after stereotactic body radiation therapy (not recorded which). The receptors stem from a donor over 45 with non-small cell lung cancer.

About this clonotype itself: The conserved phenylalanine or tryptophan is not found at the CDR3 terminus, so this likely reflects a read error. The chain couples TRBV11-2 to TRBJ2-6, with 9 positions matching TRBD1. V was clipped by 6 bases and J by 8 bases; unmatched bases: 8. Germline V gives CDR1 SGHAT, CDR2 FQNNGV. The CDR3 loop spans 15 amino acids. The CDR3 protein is CASRHGTGKPNVLTL. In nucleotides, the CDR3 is TGTGCCAGCAGACACGGGACAGGGAAGCCCAACGTCCTGACTTTA.

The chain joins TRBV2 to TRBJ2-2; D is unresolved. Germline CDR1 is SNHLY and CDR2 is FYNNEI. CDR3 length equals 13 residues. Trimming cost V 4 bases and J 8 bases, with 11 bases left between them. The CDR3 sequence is CASSVNRIGELFF. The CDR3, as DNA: TGTGCCAGCAGTGTGAATCGGATTGGGGAGCTGTTTTTT.

CDR3 coding DNA: TGTGCCAGCAGCTTAAACGAGTACAATGAGCAGTTCTTC. Protein: CASSLNEYNEQFF. This chain joins TRBV7-3 and TRBJ2-1; D remains unclear. Trimming removed 1 base at V and 4 bases at J, with 5 bases between. The CDR3 is 13 residues long. Germline CDR1 is SGHTA and CDR2 is FQGTGA.

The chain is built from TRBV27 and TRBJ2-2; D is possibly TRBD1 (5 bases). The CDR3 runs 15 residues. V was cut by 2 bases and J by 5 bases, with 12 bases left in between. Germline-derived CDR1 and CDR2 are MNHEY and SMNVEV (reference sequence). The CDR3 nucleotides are TGTGCCAGCAGTTTAATCCAGGGTAGGACCGGGGAGCTGTTTTTT. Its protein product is CASSLIQGRTGELFF.

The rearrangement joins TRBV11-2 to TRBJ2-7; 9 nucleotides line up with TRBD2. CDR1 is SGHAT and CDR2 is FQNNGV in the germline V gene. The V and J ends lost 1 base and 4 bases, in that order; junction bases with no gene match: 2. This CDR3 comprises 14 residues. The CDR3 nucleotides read TGTGCCAGCAGCTTAGGTCTAGCGGGGTACGAGCAGTACTTC. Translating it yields CASSLGLAGYEQYF.

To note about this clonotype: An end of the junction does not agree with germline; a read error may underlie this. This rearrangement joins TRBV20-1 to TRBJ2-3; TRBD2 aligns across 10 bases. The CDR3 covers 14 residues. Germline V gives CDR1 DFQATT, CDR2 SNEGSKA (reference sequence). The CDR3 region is CSASLAGATDKQYF. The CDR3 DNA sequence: TGCAGTGCTAGTCTAGCGGGGGCCACAGATAAGCAGTATTTT.

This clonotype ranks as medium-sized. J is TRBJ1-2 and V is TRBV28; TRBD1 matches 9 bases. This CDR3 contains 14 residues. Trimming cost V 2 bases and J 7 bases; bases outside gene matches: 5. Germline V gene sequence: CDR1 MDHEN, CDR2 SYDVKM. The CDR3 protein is CASSLGDRDTGYTF. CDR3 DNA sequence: TGTGCCAGCAGTTTAGGGGACAGGGACACTGGCTACACCTTC.

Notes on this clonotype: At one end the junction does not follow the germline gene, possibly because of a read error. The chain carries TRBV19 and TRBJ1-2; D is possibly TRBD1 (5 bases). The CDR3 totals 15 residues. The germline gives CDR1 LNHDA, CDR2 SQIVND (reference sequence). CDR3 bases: TGTGCCTGTAGACCTGGACATTACCCTAACTATGGCTACACCTTC. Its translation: CACRPGHYPNYGYTF.

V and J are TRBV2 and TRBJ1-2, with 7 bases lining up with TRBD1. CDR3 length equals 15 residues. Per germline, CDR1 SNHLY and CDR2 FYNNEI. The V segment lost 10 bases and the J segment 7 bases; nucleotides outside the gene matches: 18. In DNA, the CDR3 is TGTGCCATCAGGGAAGACAGGGCTACATCCTGTGGCTACACCTTC. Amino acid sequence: CAIREDRATSCGYTF.

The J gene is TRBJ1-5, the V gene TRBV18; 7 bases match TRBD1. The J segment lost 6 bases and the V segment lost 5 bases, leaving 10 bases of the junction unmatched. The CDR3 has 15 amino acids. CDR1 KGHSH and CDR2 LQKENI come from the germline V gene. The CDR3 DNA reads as TGTGCCAGCTCAATCAATAACAGGGGTGGTCAGCCCCAGCATTTT. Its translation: CASSINNRGGQPQHF.

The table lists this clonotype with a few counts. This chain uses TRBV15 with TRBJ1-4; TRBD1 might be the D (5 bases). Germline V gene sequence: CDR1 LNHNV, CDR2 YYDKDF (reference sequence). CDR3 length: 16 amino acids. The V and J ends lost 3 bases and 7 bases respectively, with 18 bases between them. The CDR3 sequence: CATSSDAGGFGEKLFF. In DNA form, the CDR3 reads TGTGCCACCAGCAGCGATGCGGGGGGGTTTGGTGAAAAACTGTTTTTT.

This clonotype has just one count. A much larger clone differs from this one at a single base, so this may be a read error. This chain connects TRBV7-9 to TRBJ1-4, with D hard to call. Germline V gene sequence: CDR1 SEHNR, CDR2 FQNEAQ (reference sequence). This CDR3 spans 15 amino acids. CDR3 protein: CVSSLEGSENEKLFF. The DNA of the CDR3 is TGTGTCAGCAGCTTAGAGGGCAGCGAGAATGAAAAACTGTTTTTT.

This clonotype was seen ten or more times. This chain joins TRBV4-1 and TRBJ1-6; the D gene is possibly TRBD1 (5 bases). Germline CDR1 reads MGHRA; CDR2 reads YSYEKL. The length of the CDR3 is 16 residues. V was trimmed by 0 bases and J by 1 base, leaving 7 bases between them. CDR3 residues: CASSQDWGSYNSPLHF. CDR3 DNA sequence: TGCGCCAGCAGCCAAGATTGGGGGTCCTATAATTCACCCCTCCACTTT.

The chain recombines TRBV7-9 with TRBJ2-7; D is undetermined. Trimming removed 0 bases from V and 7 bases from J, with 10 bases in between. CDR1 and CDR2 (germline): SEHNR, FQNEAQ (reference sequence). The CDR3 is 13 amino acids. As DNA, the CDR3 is TGTGCCAGCAGCTTAGCTATGCTAGATGAGCAGTACTTC. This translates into CASSLAMLDEQYF. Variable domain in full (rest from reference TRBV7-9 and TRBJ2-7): DTGVSQNPRHKITKRGQNVTFRCDPISEHNRLYWYRQTLGQGPEFLTYFQNEAQLEKSRLLSDRFSAERPKGSFSTLEIQRTEQGDSAMYLCASSLAMLDEQYFGPGTRLTVT.

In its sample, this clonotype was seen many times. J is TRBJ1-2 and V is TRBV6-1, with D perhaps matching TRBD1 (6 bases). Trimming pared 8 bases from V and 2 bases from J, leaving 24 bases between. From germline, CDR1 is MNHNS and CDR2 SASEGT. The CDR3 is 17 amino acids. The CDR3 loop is CASSKTGGGGGNYGYTF. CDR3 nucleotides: TGTGCCAGCTCCAAAACCGGGGGGGGCGGGGGGAACTATGGCTACACCTTC.

CDR3 amino acids: CASSRGAGVLETQYF. CDR3 DNA: TGTGCCAGCAGTCGGGGAGCGGGAGTACTGGAGACCCAGTACTTC. V and J are TRBV12-3 or TRBV12-4 and TRBJ2-5; TRBD2 agrees at 8 bases. The V and J ends lost 5 bases and 5 bases, in that order; junction bases with no gene match: 10. The CDR3 totals 15 residues.

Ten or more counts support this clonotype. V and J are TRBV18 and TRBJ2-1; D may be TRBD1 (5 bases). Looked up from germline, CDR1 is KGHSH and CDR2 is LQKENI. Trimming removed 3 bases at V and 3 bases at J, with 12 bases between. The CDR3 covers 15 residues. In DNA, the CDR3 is TGTGCCAGCTCACCGGGGTTAGGGGACTACAATGAGCAGTTCTTC. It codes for CASSPGLGDYNEQFF.

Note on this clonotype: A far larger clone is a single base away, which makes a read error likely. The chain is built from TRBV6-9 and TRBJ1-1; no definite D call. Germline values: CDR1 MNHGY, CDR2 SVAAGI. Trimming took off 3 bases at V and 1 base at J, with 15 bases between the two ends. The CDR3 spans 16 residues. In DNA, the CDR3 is TGTGCCAGCAGTTACTCGATACTGCAGAGGAACACTGAAGCTTTCTTT. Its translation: CASSYSILQRNTEAFF.

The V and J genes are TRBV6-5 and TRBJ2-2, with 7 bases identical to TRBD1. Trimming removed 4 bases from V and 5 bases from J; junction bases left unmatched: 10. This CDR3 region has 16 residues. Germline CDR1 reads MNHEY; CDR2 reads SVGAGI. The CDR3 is CASSLGRGGGTGELFF. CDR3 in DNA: TGTGCCAGCAGTTTGGGGAGAGGGGGCGGAACCGGGGAGCTGTTTTTT.

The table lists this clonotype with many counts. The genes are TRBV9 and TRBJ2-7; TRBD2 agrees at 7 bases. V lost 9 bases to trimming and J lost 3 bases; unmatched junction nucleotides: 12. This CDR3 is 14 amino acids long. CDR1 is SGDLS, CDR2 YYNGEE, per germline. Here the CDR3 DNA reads TGTGCCAAACCTCAACCGGGCGGGAGCTACGAGCAGTACTTC. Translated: CAKPQPGGSYEQYF.

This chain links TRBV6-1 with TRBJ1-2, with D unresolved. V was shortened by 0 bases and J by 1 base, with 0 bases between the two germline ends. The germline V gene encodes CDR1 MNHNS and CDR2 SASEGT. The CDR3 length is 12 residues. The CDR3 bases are TGTGCCAGCAGTGAAGCTAACTATGGCTACACCTTC. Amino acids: CASSEANYGYTF.

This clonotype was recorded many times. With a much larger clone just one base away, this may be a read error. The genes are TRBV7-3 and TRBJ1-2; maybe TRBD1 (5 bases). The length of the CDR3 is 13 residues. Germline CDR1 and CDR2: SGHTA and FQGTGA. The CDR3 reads CASSTTGGGGCTF. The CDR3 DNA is TGTGCCAGCAGCACAACCGGCGGGGGAGGCTGCACCTTC.

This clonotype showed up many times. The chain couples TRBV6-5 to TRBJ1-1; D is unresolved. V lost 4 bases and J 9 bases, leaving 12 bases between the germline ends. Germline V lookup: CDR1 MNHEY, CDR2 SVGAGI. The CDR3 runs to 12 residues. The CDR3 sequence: CASSSDIPKAFF. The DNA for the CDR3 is TGTGCCAGCAGTTCCGACATACCAAAAGCTTTCTTT.

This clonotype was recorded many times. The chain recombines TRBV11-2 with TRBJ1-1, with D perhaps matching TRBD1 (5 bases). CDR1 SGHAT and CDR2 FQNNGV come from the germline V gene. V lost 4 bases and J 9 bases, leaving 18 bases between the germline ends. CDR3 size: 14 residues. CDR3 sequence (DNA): TGTGCCAGCAGCTGGGGCGGTTTGGAGGGAAAAGCTTTCTTT. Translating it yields CASSWGGLEGKAFF.

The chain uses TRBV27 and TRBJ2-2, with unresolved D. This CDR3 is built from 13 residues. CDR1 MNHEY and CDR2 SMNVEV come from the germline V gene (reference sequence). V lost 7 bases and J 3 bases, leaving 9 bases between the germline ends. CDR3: CASNCIYTGELFF. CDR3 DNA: TGTGCCAGCAATTGTATTTACACCGGGGAGCTGTTTTTT.

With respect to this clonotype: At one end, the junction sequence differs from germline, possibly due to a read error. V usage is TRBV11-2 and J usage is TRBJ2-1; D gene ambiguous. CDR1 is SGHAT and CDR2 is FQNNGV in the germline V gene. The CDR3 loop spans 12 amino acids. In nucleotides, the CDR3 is TGTGCCAACAGCCTTGGAGTTAATGAGCAGTTCTTC. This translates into CANSLGVNEQFF.

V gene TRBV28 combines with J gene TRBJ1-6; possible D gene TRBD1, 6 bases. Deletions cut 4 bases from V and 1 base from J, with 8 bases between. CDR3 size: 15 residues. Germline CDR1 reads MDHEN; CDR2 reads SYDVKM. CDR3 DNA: TGTGCCAGCAGTTACAGGGTGTCCTATAATTCACCCCTCCACTTT. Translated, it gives CASSYRVSYNSPLHF.

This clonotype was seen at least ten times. The CDR3 protein is CASSPGTSGRETQYF. The CDR3, as DNA: TGCGCCAGCAGCCCGGGGACTAGCGGGCGGGAGACCCAGTACTTC. The V gene is TRBV5-1, the J gene TRBJ2-5, with 12 bases aligning to TRBD2. V was clipped by 4 bases and J by 5 bases; unmatched bases: 6. This CDR3 region has 15 residues. Germline V lookup: CDR1 SGHRS, CDR2 YFSETQ.